The 2 T cell receptor beta chains below come from one sample, sequenced in a study of cytomegalovirus exposure and HLA in healthy donors. 13 Jbeta primers and 60 Vbeta primers were used for the PCR. Profiling relied on immunoSEQ multiplex PCR, and the TCRdb table lists in-frame clones only, not all of them. The data show roughly 230,000 clones, about nine tenths seen once. Sequenced sample: PBMCs. The origin of the receptors is a girl aged 2 to 9 in good health and CMV-seronegative.

This chain connects TRBV7-9 to TRBJ2-1, with TRBD1 identical over 7 bases. Germline-derived CDR1 and CDR2 are SEHNR and FQNEAQ (reference sequence). V lost 8 bases and J lost 7; bases outside the gene matches: 17. The CDR3 totals 16 residues. The DNA for the CDR3 is TGTGCCAGCCAGAGAACCTTACAGGGGTCGAGGAATGAGCAGTTCTTC. Translation gives CASQRTLQGSRNEQFF. Together with reference TRBV7-9 and TRBJ2-1, the CDR3 gives the full variable domain: DTGVSQNPRHKITKRGQNVTFRCDPISEHNRLYWYRQTLGQGPEFLTYFQNEAQLEKSRLLSDRFSAERPKGSFSTLEIQRTEQGDSAMYLCASQRTLQGSRNEQFFGPGTRLTVL.

The chain couples TRBV5-1 to TRBJ2-3, with D unresolved. Trimming stripped 4 bases from V and 3 bases from J, with 6 bases between. Per germline, CDR1 SGHRS and CDR2 YFSETQ. This CDR3 contains 12 residues. The CDR3 region has the DNA TGCGCCAGCAGCCCAGCGACAGATACGCAGTATTTT. Its protein product is CASSPATDTQYF.